These 9 T cell receptor beta chains share one sample of origin, sequenced in a study of neurological immune-mediated disorders. TCRdb used MiXCR to reprocess the 5' RACE reads, holding one entry per CDR3 protein. Of 80,000 or so distinct CDR3 sequences listed, about 9.5% are singletons. Specimen: PBMCs. The source of these receptors is a man aged 50 to 59 in good health.

This clonotype was observed at least ten times. The genes are TRBV5-5 and TRBJ2-1, with 8 bases lining up with TRBD2. The CDR3 loop spans 16 amino acids. Trimming at V came to 0 bases and at J to 7 bases, leaving 9 bases not matched to a gene. Germline lookup yields CDR1 SGHKS and CDR2 YYEKEE (reference sequence). CDR3 DNA: TGTGCCAGCAGCTTGGATACTAGCGGTCGAGGAAATGAGCAGTTCTTC. Its protein product is CASSLDTSGRGNEQFF.

This clonotype was observed a few times. The CDR3 sequence is CASSGTSGTETQYF. CDR3 in DNA: TGTGCCAGCAGCGGGACTAGCGGCACGGAGACCCAGTACTTC. The V gene is TRBV9, the J gene TRBJ2-5; 10 nucleotides agree with TRBD2. CDR1 is SGDLS, CDR2 YYNGEE, per germline. This CDR3 region has 14 residues. J lost 5 bases, V lost 3 bases, and 4 bases had no gene match.

This clonotype occurred many times. V usage is TRBV20-1 and J usage is TRBJ1-5; D is unclear. The germline V gene has CDR1 DFQATT and CDR2 SNEGSKA (reference sequence). The CDR3 runs 13 residues. CDR3 region: CSRPTPSNQPQHF. The CDR3 coding sequence is TGCAGCCGGCCGACACCTAGCAATCAGCCCCAGCATTTT.

The V call is TRBV6-1, the J call TRBJ1-1, with a tentative D call TRBD1 (6 bases). This CDR3 is 13 amino acids long. Germline assignment: CDR1 MNHNS and CDR2 SASEGT. V lost 6 bases and J lost 0, with 8 bases in between. CDR3 nucleotide sequence: TGTGCCAGCAGGGACAGAATGAACACTGAAGCTTTCTTT. Encoded protein: CASRDRMNTEAFF.

The table lists this clonotype with many counts. The chain recombines TRBV29-1 with TRBJ1-3; 7 nucleotides match TRBD1. The CDR3 extends over 12 amino acids. The ends lost 6 bases at V and 3 bases at J; junction bases unmatched: 2. CDR1 is SQVTM and CDR2 is ANQGSEA in the germline V gene. The CDR3 sequence: CSVGDSGNTIYF. Here the CDR3 DNA reads TGCAGCGTCGGGGACAGTGGAAACACCATATATTTT.

This clonotype was seen ten or more times. This rearrangement joins TRBV27 to TRBJ2-2; D tentatively reads TRBD1 or TRBD2 (5 bases each). Germline V gene lookup returns CDR1 MNHEY and CDR2 SMNVEV (reference sequence). The V and J ends lost 1 base and 0 bases respectively, with 9 bases between them. There are 16 residues in the CDR3. In DNA form, the CDR3 reads TGTGCCAGCAGTTTATGGGGGACGGCGAACACCGGGGAGCTGTTTTTT. It codes for CASSLWGTANTGELFF.

This clonotype was seen many times. This chain joins TRBV9 and TRBJ2-3, with unresolved D. With 4 bases removed from V and 2 bases from J, the gap between germline ends came to 2 bases. CDR3 length: 11 amino acids. Germline CDR1 and CDR2: SGDLS and YYNGEE. The CDR3 nucleotides read TGTGCCAGCAGCCTCACAGATACGCAGTATTTT. Encoded protein: CASSLTDTQYF. The entire variable domain, with the rest obtained from reference TRBV9 and TRBJ2-3, is as follows: DSGVTQTPKHLITATGQRVTLRCSPRSGDLSVYWYQQSLDQGLQFLIQYYNGEERAKGNILERFSAQQFPDLHSELNLSSLELGDSALYFCASSLTDTQYFGPGTRLTVL.

This clonotype was detected ten times or more. The chain uses TRBV3-1 and TRBJ1-5; D gene ambiguous. V was clipped by 1 base and J by 7 bases, with 11 bases between them. Germline V lookup: CDR1 LGHDT, CDR2 YNNKEL (reference sequence). The CDR3 is made up of 14 amino acids. CDR3 sequence: CASSQGGRGQPQHF. The CDR3, as DNA: TGTGCCAGCAGCCAAGGGGGTCGAGGGCAGCCCCAGCATTTT.

This clonotype came up many times. The rearrangement links TRBV20-1 to TRBJ1-4, with 9 bases that match TRBD1. CDR1 and CDR2 (germline): DFQATT, SNEGSKA (reference sequence). The CDR3 totals 13 residues. The ends lost 6 bases at V and 8 bases at J; junction bases unmatched: 7. The CDR3 nucleotides read TGCAGTGCCCAGGACAGGGGCGAGGAAAAACTGTTTTTT. It translates to CSAQDRGEEKLFF.